This TCR beta chain was recorded in a study of post-analysis software for immune sequencing data. Study outcomes and limitations: There was significantly lower normalized Chao1 diversity in multiple sclerosis patients than in controls. The five TRBV segments detected at higher frequency in patients than in controls included TRBV5-6, TRBV5-1 and TRBV20-1.

TCR beta libraries were prepared from cDNA with unique molecular identifiers. One entry per CDR3 protein results from TCRdb running MiXCR on the PCR reads. The sample yields about 810,000 distinct CDR3 sequences, roughly 50% seen once. The germline V and J ends were trimmed by 4 bases and 5 bases, with 10 bases remaining between them. Germline CDR1 and CDR2: SGHRS and YFSETQ. CDR3 length: 12 amino acids. As regards this clonotype: No antigen is known for it.

The source of this sequence is a girl aged 5 to 17 with multiple sclerosis. Sequences were obtained from blood. The rearrangement uses TRBV5-1 and TRBJ2-7; a possible D gene is TRBD1 (6 bases). The CDR3 bases are TGCGCCAGCAGCCCAGGACAGAACGAGCAGTACTTC. Protein: CASSPGQNEQYF.